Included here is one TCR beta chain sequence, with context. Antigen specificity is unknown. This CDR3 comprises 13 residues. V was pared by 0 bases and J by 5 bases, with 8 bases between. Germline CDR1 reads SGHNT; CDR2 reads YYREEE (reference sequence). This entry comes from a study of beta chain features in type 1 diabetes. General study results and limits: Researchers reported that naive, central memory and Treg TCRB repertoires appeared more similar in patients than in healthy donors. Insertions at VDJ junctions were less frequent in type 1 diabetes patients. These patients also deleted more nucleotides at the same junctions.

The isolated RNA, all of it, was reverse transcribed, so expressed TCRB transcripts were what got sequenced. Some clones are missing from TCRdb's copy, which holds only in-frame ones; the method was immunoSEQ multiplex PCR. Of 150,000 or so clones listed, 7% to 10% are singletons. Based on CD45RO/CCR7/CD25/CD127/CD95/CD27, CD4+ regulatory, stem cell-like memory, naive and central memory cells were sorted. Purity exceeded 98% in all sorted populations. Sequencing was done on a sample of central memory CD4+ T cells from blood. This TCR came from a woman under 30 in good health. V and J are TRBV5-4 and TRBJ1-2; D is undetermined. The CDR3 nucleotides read TGTGCCAGCAGCTTGGCGGGGATTTATGGCTACACCTTC. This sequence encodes CASSLAGIYGYTF.